This T cell receptor (beta chain) was found in a study of T cells in Graves' hyperthyroidism and ophthalmopathy. The PBMCs had their origin in 10 ml of fresh peripheral blood. Study-wide points: Ophthalmopathy could be told apart from stable hyperthyroidism with a 13 V-J model.

Germline V gene sequence: CDR1 MNHNS, CDR2 SASEGT. V was clipped by 5 bases and J by 4 bases; unmatched bases: 8. This CDR3 contains 15 residues. This clonotype has a count of ten or more. The antigen is not known. Amplification yielded TCR beta CDR3 regions, with RNA transcripts as the source. The TCR CDR3 first-round RT-PCR relied on the HTBI primer set. TCRdb used MiXCR to reprocess the multiplex PCR reads, holding one entry per CDR3 protein. The sample carries about 690,000 distinct CDR3 sequences, 17% recorded once. The sample consisted of blood. V gene TRBV6-1 combines with J gene TRBJ1-5, with 7 bases that match TRBD1. The receptor was isolated from a man aged 50 or older with Graves' hyperthyroidism. Here the CDR3 reads CASSWQGGGNQPQHF. The DNA of the CDR3 is TGTGCCAGCAGTTGGCAGGGGGGTGGAAATCAGCCCCAGCATTTT.